This T cell receptor beta chain was observed in a study of shared clonotypes between healthy human individuals. Whole-study context: In total, the donors were two women and three men aged 18 to 49. Overall study results and limits: Enrolling few donors narrowed the genetic and exposure-history diversity that was represented. Naive subsets tended to show greater estimated richness than memory subsets.

V lost 0 bases and J 7 bases, leaving 12 bases between the germline ends. This CDR3 has 14 amino acids. Germline V CDR1 and CDR2: LGHNA, YNFKEQ. In the case of this clone: Its antigen remains unidentified.

Original processing methods: Junction-only immunoSEQ data arrived without quality scores, meaning filtering differed. Using immunoSEQ multiplex PCR, the repertoire was profiled, and TCRdb retains in-frame clones only, with some absent. The D gene and trimming were derived from the DNA, and the V and J assignments and clone size from that table. The sample includes 2 million to 2.5 million clones, 85% to 95% of them seen just once. The sample comprised naive CD4+ T cells from PBMCs. Subset: CD45RA+ positively selected. The receptor was isolated from a man aged 18 to 29 in good health. Some clones in this sample may be carry-over from other donors' samples. V and J are TRBV4-2 and TRBJ1-2; D is undetermined. CDR3 in amino acids: CASSQDKAGGGYTF. CDR3 in DNA: TGTGCCAGCAGCCAAGATAAAGCCGGAGGTGGCTACACCTTC.